Listed here are 14 T cell receptor beta chains from one sample, sequenced in a study of blood T cells in healthy people across ages. It was with a sample-barcoded 5' primer and a J-beta primer mix that a second PCR of about 7 to 12 cycles was run. MiXCR, run by TCRdb on the 5' RACE reads, gives a single entry per CDR3 protein. The table lists roughly 680,000 distinct CDR3 sequences, about 21% of them singletons. The specimen sequenced was blood. These receptors were obtained from a man aged 65-85 years in good health.

At least ten counts were recorded for this clonotype. The CDR3 region is CASSHSRDSGAKNIQYF. CDR3 bases: TGTGCCAGCAGCCACTCCAGGGATAGCGGAGCCAAAAACATTCAGTACTTC. V gene TRBV7-8 combines with J gene TRBJ2-4; possible D gene TRBD2, 6 bases. Germline-derived CDR1 and CDR2 are SGHVS and FQNEAQ. V dropped 5 bases and J dropped 0 bases, with 17 bases sitting between them. This CDR3 spans 17 amino acids.

The chain links TRBV12-3 or TRBV12-4 to TRBJ1-3; D is possibly TRBD1 (5 bases). Trimming shortened V by 7 bases and J by 4 bases, and 11 bases separated the two germline ends. CDR3 length equals 13 residues. The CDR3 loop reads CASTGFPGNTIYF. CDR3 nucleotides: TGTGCCAGCACAGGGTTTCCCGGAAACACCATATATTTT.

The chain is built from TRBV5-6 and TRBJ2-7; tentative D call: TRBD1 (6 bases). The germline V gene encodes CDR1 SGHDT and CDR2 YYEEEE. Trimming took 2 bases from V and 6 from J, leaving 15 bases between them. The CDR3 is 14 residues long. The CDR3 loop reads CASSLQGTFGEQYF. CDR3 nucleotides: TGTGCCAGCAGCTTACAGGGTACCTTTGGCGAGCAGTACTTC.

This chain connects TRBV10-3 to TRBJ1-4; tentatively, D is TRBD1 (6 bases). The CDR3 sequence is 16 residues long. The germline CDR1 and CDR2 sequences are ENHRY and SYGVKD. Trimming stripped 5 bases from V and 0 bases from J, with 13 bases between. CDR3 protein: CAISPGGSATNEKLFF. The DNA for the CDR3 is TGTGCCATCAGTCCCGGGGGCTCGGCAACTAATGAAAAACTGTTTTTT.

This clonotype was recorded only once. This rearrangement joins TRBV6-7 to TRBJ1-1; D is undetermined. TRBV6-7 belongs to the ORF category, with a function that is uncertain. The CDR3 has 13 residues. Between the trimmed V and J ends, which lost 6 bases and 5 bases, there was a span of 13 bases. The CDR3 region is CASSPWRRTEAFF. The CDR3 coding sequence is TGTGCCAGCAGCCCATGGAGAAGAACTGAAGCTTTCTTT.

There are a few counts of this clonotype. V gene TRBV12-3 or TRBV12-4 combines with J gene TRBJ2-1; TRBD2 aligns across 13 bases. The V segment lost 3 bases and the J segment 6 bases; nucleotides outside the gene matches: 5. CDR3 length: 16 residues. The CDR3 sequence is CASSFLRTSGSNEQFF. For the CDR3, the DNA is TGTGCCAGCAGTTTTCTGAGGACTAGCGGGAGCAATGAGCAGTTCTTC.

The rearrangement uses TRBV3-1 and TRBJ2-3; a possible D gene is TRBD2 (5 bases). The CDR3 is 16 amino acids. V gave up 1 base and J gave up 2 bases, with 13 bases separating them. Germline CDR1 LGHDT, CDR2 YNNKEL (reference sequence). The CDR3 protein is CASSQVPAEITDTQYF. The CDR3 DNA reads as TGTGCCAGCAGCCAAGTTCCAGCGGAAATCACAGATACGCAGTATTTT.

This clonotype turned up a few times. The chain links TRBV3-1 to TRBJ2-3; 8 bases are a match to TRBD1. Germline lookup yields CDR1 LGHDT and CDR2 YNNKEL (reference sequence). V lost 4 bases to trimming and J lost 5 bases; unmatched junction nucleotides: 8. The CDR3 covers 15 residues. The CDR3 nucleotides read TGTGCCAGCAGCCGAACGACAGGGGTGGGAGATACGCAGTATTTT. It encodes CASSRTTGVGDTQYF.

This clonotype has ten or more counts. The chain uses TRBV12-3 or TRBV12-4 and TRBJ2-7, with D unclear. This CDR3 is built from 11 residues. V was clipped by 2 bases and J by 4 bases, with 3 bases between them. CDR3 nucleotide sequence: TGTGCCAGCAGTTTATTTTACGAGCAGTACTTC. It is translated as CASSLFYEQYF.

Only one count was recorded for this clonotype. This sequence joins TRBV20-1 and TRBJ2-3, with D perhaps matching TRBD2 (5 bases). The CDR3 runs to 11 residues. With 6 bases removed from V and 4 bases from J, the gap between germline ends came to 8 bases. CDR1 and CDR2 from the germline V gene are DFQATT and SNEGSKA (reference sequence). CDR3 sequence (DNA): TGCAGTGCGCTAGCATCAGATACGCAGTATTTT. Translating it yields CSALASDTQYF.

The chain links TRBV20-1 to TRBJ1-4, with D unclear. The V end was cut by 1 base, the J end by 0 bases, with 6 bases between. Per germline, CDR1 DFQATT and CDR2 SNEGSKA (reference sequence). The CDR3 length is 14 residues. The CDR3, as DNA: TGCAGTGCTAGAGGGCTTGCAACTAATGAAAAACTGTTTTTT. It codes for CSARGLATNEKLFF.

The V call is TRBV18, the J call TRBJ2-5; D is unresolved. The CDR3 totals 13 residues. Trimming shortened V by 2 bases and J by 3 bases, and 7 bases separated the two germline ends. Looked up from germline, CDR1 is KGHSH and CDR2 is LQKENI. The CDR3 reads CASSPASKETQYF. CDR3 DNA: TGTGCCAGCTCACCAGCGAGTAAAGAGACCCAGTACTTC.

V and J are TRBV5-4 and TRBJ1-1; D perhaps matches TRBD1 (6 bases). Germline V gene data show CDR1 as SGHNT and CDR2 as YYREEE (reference sequence). The CDR3 spans 15 residues. V shed 4 bases and J shed 3 bases, with 16 bases lying between them. CDR3 protein: CASSIGTGRDTEAFF. The CDR3 region has the DNA TGTGCCAGCAGCATCGGTACAGGGCGGGACACTGAAGCTTTCTTT.

The V call is TRBV20-1, the J call TRBJ2-5; TRBD2 aligns across 7 bases. The V segment lost 3 bases and the J segment 1 base; nucleotides outside the gene matches: 8. There are 15 residues in the CDR3. Germline CDR1 reads DFQATT; CDR2 reads SNEGSKA (reference sequence). CDR3 nucleotides: TGCAGTGCTAGCGATGGGAGCGGGGCCCAAGAGACCCAGTACTTC. Translation: CSASDGSGAQETQYF.